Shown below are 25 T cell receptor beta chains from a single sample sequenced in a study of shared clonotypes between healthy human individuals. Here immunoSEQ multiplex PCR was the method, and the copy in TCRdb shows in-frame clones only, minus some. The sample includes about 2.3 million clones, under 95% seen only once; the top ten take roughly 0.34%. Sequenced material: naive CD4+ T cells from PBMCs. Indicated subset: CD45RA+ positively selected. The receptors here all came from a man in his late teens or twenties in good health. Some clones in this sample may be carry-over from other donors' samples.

The CDR3 coding sequence is TGTGCCTGGAACCGGGGGAGGCGGGAGACTGAAGCTTTCTTT. It translates to CAWNRGRRETEAFF. The chain employs TRBV30 and TRBJ1-1; TRBD1 is a possible D gene (5 bases). V was clipped by 4 bases and J by 5 bases, with 17 bases between them. The germline CDR1 and CDR2 sequences are GTSNPN and SVGIG (reference sequence). The CDR3 is made up of 14 amino acids.

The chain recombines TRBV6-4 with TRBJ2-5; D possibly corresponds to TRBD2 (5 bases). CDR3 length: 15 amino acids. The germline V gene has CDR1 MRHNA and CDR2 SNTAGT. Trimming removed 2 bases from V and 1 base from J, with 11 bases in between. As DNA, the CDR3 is TGTGCCAGCAGTGACAAACGGGATCCCCAAGAGACCCAGTACTTC. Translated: CASSDKRDPQETQYF.

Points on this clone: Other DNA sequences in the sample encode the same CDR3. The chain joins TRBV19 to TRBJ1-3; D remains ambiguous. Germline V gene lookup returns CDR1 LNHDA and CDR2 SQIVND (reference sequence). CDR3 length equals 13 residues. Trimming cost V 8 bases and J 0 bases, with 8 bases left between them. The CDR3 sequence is CASRPSSGNTIYF. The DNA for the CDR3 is TGTGCCAGTCGCCCTAGCTCTGGAAACACCATATATTTT.

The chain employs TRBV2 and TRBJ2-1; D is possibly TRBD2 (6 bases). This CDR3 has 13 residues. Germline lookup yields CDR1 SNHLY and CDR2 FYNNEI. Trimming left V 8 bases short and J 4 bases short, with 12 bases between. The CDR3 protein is CASVPAGYNEQFF. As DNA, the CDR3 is TGTGCCAGCGTTCCCGCGGGATACAATGAGCAGTTCTTC.

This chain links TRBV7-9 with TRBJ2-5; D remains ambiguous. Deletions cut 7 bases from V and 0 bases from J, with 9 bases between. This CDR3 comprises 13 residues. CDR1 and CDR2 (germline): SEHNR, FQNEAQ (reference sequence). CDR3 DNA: TGTGCCAGCAACCTTGGGGACCAAGAGACCCAGTACTTC. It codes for CASNLGDQETQYF. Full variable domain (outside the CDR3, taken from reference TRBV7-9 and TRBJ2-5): DTGVSQNPRHKITKRGQNVTFRCDPISEHNRLYWYRQTLGQGPEFLTYFQNEAQLEKSRLLSDRFSAERPKGSFSTLEIQRTEQGDSAMYLCASNLGDQETQYFGPGTRLLVL.

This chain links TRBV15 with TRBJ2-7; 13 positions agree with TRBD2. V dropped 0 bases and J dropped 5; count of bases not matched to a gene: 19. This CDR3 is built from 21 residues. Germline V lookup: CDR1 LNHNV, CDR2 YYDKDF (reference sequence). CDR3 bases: TGTGCCACCAGCAGAGATCCCTCTTTGGGCCGGACTAGCGGGAGTTCTAACGAGCAGTACTTC. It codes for CATSRDPSLGRTSGSSNEQYF.

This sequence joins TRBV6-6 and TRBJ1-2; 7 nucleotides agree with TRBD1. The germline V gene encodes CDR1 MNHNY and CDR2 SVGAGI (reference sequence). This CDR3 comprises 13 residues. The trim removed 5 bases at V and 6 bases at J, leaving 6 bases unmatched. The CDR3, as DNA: TGTGCCAGCAGTGACCGGGACAGTCATGGCTACACCTTC. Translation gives CASSDRDSHGYTF.

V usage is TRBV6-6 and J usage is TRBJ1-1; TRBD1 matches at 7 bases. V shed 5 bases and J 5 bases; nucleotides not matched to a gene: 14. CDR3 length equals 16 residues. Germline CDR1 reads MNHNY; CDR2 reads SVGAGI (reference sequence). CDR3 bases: TGTGCCAGCAGTCTAACTCCTCCGGGACAGTTGACTGAAGCTTTCTTT. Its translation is CASSLTPPGQLTEAFF.

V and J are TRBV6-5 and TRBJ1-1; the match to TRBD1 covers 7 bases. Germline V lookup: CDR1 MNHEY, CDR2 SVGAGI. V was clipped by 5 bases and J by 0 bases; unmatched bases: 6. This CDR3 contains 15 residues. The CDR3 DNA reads TGTGCCAGCAGTCCCCCGACAGGGATGAACACTGAAGCTTTCTTT. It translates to CASSPPTGMNTEAFF.

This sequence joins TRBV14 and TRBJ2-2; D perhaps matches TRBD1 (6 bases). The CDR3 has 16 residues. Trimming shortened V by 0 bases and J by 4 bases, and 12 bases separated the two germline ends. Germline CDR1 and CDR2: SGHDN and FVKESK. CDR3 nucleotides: TGTGCCAGCAGCCAAGAGGAAGGCAGGGGCACCGGGGAGCTGTTTTTT. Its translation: CASSQEEGRGTGELFF. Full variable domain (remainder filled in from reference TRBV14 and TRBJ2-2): EAGVTQFPSHSVIEKGQTVTLRCDPISGHDNLYWYRRVMGKEIKFLLHFVKESKQDESGMPNNRFLAERTGGTYSTLKVQPAELEDSGVYFCASSQEEGRGTGELFFGEGSRLTVL.

In DNA, the CDR3 is TGCGCCAGCAGCTTGTCTCCTAGCAGGACCCACCTTAAAGGTAATGAGCAGTTCTTC. Its translation: CASSLSPSRTHLKGNEQFF. This chain uses TRBV5-1 with TRBJ2-1, with D possibly TRBD2 on 5 matching bases. CDR3 length: 19 amino acids. Per the germline V gene, CDR1 is SGHRS and CDR2 is YFSETQ. V was pared by 1 base and J by 7 bases, with 27 bases between.

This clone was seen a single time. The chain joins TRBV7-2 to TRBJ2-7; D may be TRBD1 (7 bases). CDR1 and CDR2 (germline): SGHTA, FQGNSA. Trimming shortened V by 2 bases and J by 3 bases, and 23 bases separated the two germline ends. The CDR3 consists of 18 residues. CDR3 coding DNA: TGTGCCAGCAGCTTAATGGACAGGAACTTTGCGGGGCGCTACGAGCAGTACTTC. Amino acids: CASSLMDRNFAGRYEQYF.

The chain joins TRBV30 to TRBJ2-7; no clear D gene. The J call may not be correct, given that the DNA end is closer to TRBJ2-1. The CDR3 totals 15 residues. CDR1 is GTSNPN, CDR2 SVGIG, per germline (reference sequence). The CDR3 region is CAWSPSFPIGDEQFF. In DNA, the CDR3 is TGTGCCTGGAGTCCCTCCTTCCCAATTGGCGATGAGCAGTTCTTC.

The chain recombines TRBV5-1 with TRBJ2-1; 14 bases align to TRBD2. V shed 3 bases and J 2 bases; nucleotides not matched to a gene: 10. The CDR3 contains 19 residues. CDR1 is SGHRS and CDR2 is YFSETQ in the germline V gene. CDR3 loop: CASSSTLTSGRATYNEQFF. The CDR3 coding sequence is TGCGCCAGCAGCTCCACCCTGACTAGCGGGAGGGCCACCTACAATGAGCAGTTCTTC.

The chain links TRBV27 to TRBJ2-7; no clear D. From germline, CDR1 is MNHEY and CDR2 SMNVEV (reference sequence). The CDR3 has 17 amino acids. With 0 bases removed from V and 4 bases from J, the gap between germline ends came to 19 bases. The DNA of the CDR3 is TGTGCCAGCAGTTTATCGATGGCAGAAGGGTGGAAATACGAGCAGTACTTC. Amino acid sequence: CASSLSMAEGWKYEQYF.

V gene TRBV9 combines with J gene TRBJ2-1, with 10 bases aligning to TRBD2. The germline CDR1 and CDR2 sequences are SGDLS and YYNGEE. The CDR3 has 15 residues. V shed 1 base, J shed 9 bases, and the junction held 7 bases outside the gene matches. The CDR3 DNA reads TGTGCCAGCAGCGTATTAAGCGGGAGGGCCTCTGAGCAGTTCTTC. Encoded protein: CASSVLSGRASEQFF.

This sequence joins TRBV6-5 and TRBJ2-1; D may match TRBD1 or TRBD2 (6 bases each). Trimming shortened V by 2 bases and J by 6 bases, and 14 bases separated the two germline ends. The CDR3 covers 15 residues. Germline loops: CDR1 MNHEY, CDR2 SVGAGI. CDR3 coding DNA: TGTGCCAGCAGTTACGGGGGGCGCGAAGTCAATGAGCAGTTCTTC. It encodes CASSYGGREVNEQFF.

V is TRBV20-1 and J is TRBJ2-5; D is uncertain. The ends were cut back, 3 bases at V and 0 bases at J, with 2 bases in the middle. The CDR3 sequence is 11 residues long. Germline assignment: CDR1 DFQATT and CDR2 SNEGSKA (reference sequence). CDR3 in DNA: TGCAGTGCTAGTCACCAAGAGACCCAGTACTTC. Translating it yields CSASHQETQYF.

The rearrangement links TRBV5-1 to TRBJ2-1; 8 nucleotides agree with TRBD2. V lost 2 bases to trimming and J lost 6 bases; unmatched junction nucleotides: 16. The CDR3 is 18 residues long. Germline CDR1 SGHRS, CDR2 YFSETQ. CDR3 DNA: TGCGCCAGCAGCTTTGGAAATCTTCTAGCGGGTGCCATCAATGAGCAGTTCTTC. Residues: CASSFGNLLAGAINEQFF. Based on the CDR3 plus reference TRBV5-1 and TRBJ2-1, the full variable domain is KAGVTQTPRYLIKTRGQQVTLSCSPISGHRSVSWYQQTPGQGLQFLFEYFSETQRNKGNFPGRFSGRQFSNSRSEMNVSTLELGDSALYLCASSFGNLLAGAINEQFFGPGTRLTVL.

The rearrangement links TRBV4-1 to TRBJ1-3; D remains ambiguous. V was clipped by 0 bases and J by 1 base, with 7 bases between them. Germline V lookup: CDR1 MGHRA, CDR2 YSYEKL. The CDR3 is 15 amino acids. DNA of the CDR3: TGCGCCAGCAGCCAAGAAGGACGGTCTGGAAACACCATATATTTT. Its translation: CASSQEGRSGNTIYF.

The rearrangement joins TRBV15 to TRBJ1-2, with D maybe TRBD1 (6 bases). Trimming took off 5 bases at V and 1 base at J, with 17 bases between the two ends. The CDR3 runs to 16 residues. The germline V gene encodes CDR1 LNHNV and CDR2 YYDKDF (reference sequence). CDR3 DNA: TGTGCCACCAGCGAGGGGGGTCCGCGGTTTAACTATGGCTACACCTTC. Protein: CATSEGGPRFNYGYTF.

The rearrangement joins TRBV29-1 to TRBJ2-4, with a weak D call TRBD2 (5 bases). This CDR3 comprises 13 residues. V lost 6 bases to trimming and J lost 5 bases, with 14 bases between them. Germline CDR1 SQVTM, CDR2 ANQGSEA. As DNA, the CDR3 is TGCAGCGTGCGGGCCCCGGACCAAAACATTCAGTACTTC. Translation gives CSVRAPDQNIQYF. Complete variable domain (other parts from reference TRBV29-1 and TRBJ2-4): SAVISQKPSRDICQRGTSLTIQCQVDSQVTMMFWYRQQPGQSLTLIATANQGSEATYESGFVIDKFPISRPNLTFSTLTVSNMSPEDSSIYLCSVRAPDQNIQYFGAGTRLSVL.

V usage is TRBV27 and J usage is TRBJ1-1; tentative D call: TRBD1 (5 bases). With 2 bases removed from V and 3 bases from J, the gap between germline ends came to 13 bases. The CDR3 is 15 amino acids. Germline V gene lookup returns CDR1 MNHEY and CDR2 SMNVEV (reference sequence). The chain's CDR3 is CASSLRAGGDTEAFF. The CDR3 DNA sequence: TGTGCCAGCAGTTTAAGAGCCGGGGGTGACACTGAAGCTTTCTTT.

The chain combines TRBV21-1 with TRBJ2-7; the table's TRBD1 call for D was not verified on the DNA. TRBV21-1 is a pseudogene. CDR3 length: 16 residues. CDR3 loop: CASSKAQANGTYEQYF. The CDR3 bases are TGTGCCAGCAGCAAAGCTCAGGCCAACGGCACCTACGAGCAGTACTTC.

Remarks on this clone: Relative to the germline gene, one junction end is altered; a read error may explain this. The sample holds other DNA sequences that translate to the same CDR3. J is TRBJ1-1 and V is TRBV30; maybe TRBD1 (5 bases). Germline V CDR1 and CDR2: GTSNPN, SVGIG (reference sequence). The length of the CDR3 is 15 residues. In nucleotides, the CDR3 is TGTGCCTGGGACGTCTCGGGACCCAGGAACACTGAGGCTTTCTTT. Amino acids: CAWDVSGPRNTEAFF.